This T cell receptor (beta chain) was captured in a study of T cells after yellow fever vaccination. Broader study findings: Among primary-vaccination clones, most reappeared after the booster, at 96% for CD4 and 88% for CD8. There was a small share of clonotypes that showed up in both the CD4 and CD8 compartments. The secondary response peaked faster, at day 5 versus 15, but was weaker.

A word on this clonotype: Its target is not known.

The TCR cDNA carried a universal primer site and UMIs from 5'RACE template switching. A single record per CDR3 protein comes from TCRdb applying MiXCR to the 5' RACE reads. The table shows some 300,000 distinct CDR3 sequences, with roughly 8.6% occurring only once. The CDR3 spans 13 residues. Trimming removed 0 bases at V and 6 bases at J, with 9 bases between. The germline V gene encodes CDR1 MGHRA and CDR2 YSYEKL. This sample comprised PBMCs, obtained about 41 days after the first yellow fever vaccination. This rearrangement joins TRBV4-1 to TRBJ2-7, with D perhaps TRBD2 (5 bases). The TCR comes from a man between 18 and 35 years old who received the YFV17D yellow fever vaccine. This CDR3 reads CASSQDLGLEQYF. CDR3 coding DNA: TGCGCCAGCAGCCAAGATCTAGGACTCGAGCAGTACTTC.